The clone carrying this T cell receptor beta chain was observed a few times. The target antigen is unknown. The sample is drawn from a study of blood T cells in healthy people across ages. A J-beta primer mix and a sample-barcoded 5' primer were used in a second PCR of roughly 7 to 12 cycles. Researchers report that each sample yielded at least 2.5 million CDR3-containing paired-end reads. MiXCR, run by TCRdb on the 5' RACE reads, gives a single entry per CDR3 protein. The repertoire consists of about 830,000 distinct CDR3 sequences, with roughly 60% occurring once and the leading ten covering roughly 20%. A minimum of 7 million PBMCs was isolated per sample. The CDR3 has 15 amino acids. In germline, CDR1 is SGHRS, CDR2 YFSETQ. The V and J ends lost 4 bases and 3 bases respectively, with 17 bases between them. General observations from the study: Expanded clonotype changes were possibly confounded by unknown donor CMV status.

The V gene is TRBV5-1, the J gene TRBJ2-7; a possible D gene is TRBD2 (7 bases). This sequence originates from a man younger than 45 in good health. Sequencing input: blood. The CDR3 region is CASSPRGGGSYEQYF. CDR3 bases: TGCGCCAGCAGCCCCCGTGGGGGCGGGAGCTACGAGCAGTACTTC.